The present T cell receptor beta chain was sequenced within a study of T cells expressing NK-cell markers (dated by TCRdb to 2020 to 2021). Regarding the study in general: Three sorted T-cell subsets (CD3+CD56+NKG2C+, CD3+CD56+NKG2C- and CD3+CD56-NKG2C+) from several donors had their TCR beta-chain repertoires profiled. The study sequenced eight donors, all healthy volunteers chosen at random: three men and five women. Libraries were sequenced as 2 x 150 bp reads on Illumina HiSeq 2000/2500, MiSeq or NextSeq. Among the eight sequenced donors, seven were HCMV-seropositive and one was HCMV-seronegative. The paper as a whole reports these results and caveats: Those dominant clonotypes were again the most abundant among CD3+CD56-NKG2C+ cells in a few donors, at roughly 25-60.1%. It remained unclear whether the expanded NKG2C-expressing T cell clones were specific for HCMV antigens. For six donors, the dominant CD3+CD56+NKG2C+ clonotypes were among the top 10 CD8+ clonotypes and accounted for about 1.0-7.0% of CD8+ T cells.

A commercial ELISA kit detecting HCMV-specific IgG in serum was used to determine HCMV serostatus. Ficoll density gradient centrifugation was used to isolate peripheral blood mononuclear cells from blood. The instrument given in TCRdb is Illumina HiSeq 2000. TCR beta cDNA libraries were made by 5'RACE template switching that added a universal primer site and unique molecular identifiers. cDNA synthesis was primed from the TCR beta constant segment, followed by two successive PCR amplification steps. Per the authors' processing: MIGEC was used to demultiplex reads and group reads by UMI, and MiTCR was used to assemble and quantify clonotypes. To exclude erroneous sequences, only TCR cDNA sequences supported by at least two reads were retained. Downstream repertoire analysis used the tcR package, and clonotypes were matched across fractions by CDR3 nucleotide sequence plus V segment. Antigen specificity was annotated against VDJdb with VDJmatch, allowing one amino acid substitution in CDR3. TCRdb reprocessed the sequencing reads and holds a single record per CDR3 protein sequence, with no DNA. Clone size and V and J calls follow TCRdb, not the original study. The sample table includes approximately 150,000 distinct CDR3 sequences. The ten largest clones take up around 20% of the sample.

In the case of this clonotype: Its specific antigen is unknown.

The germline V gene (reference sequence) specifies MNHNY as CDR1 and SVGAGI as CDR2. CDR3 length: 12 amino acids, cysteine to phenylalanine. A DNA sequence was not provided. This chain joins TRBV6-6 to TRBJ2-7; lacking DNA, the TRBD2 call made by TCRdb goes unchecked. The sequence derives from a woman aged 18-70 years in good health. Material for sequencing was blood T cells: a sorted CD56 or NKG2C T cell subset, CD4+ or CD8+ T cells, or bulk PBMC T cells (not recorded which). CDR3 protein: CASSSEGGEQYF.